A single sample is the source of the 29 T cell receptor beta chains below, sequenced in a study of T cells after posttransplantation cyclophosphamide. The data were produced by immunoSEQ multiplex PCR, yet TCRdb's version contains in-frame clones alone and is incomplete. The table includes about 47,000 clones, around 91% detected once. Sequenced: PBMCs. The receptors derive from a woman in her forties or fifties in good health and a related stem cell transplant donor.

V is TRBV5-1 and J is TRBJ1-3, with TRBD1 identical over 12 bases. V lost 3 bases and J lost 2; bases outside the gene matches: 3. CDR3 length equals 16 residues. Germline V gene data show CDR1 as SGHRS and CDR2 as YFSETQ. CDR3 sequence (DNA): TGCGCCAGCAGCTCGGGACAGGGGGCCGCTGGAAACACCATATATTTT. Translated, it gives CASSSGQGAAGNTIYF.

The chain uses TRBV18 and TRBJ1-2; D gene uncertain. Per germline, CDR1 KGHSH and CDR2 LQKENI. V was shortened by 2 bases and J by 7 bases, with 11 bases between the two germline ends. The CDR3 has 13 amino acids. CDR3 sequence: CASSPKESVGYTF. CDR3 coding DNA: TGTGCCAGCTCACCAAAAGAGTCTGTTGGCTACACCTTC.

This chain connects TRBV27 to TRBJ1-4; D remains ambiguous. This CDR3 is built from 16 residues. Germline CDR1 MNHEY, CDR2 SMNVEV (reference sequence). V shed 2 bases and J shed 6 bases, with 16 bases lying between them. The CDR3 region is CASSLITDSGYEKLFF. DNA for the CDR3: TGTGCCAGCAGTTTAATTACGGACTCCGGTTATGAAAAACTGTTTTTT.

This clone was observed a single time. The chain links TRBV6-6 to TRBJ2-7; 9 nucleotides align to TRBD2. Looked up from germline, CDR1 is MNHNY and CDR2 is SVGAGI (reference sequence). V dropped 0 bases and J dropped 3; count of bases not matched to a gene: 3. The CDR3 has 15 amino acids. The CDR3 DNA sequence: TGTGCCAGCAGTTACTCCACTAGCGGGCGCTACGAGCAGTACTTC. It translates to CASSYSTSGRYEQYF.

The chain carries TRBV5-1 and TRBJ2-1; 8 nucleotides agree with TRBD2. Per germline, CDR1 SGHRS and CDR2 YFSETQ. The CDR3 sequence is 16 residues long. Unmatched junction bases numbered 8, after V lost 4 bases and J lost 2 bases. CDR3 protein: CASSPQREITYNEQFF. CDR3 coding DNA: TGCGCCAGCAGCCCACAGCGGGAGATCACCTACAATGAGCAGTTCTTC.

The chain joins TRBV5-6 to TRBJ2-7; tentative D call: TRBD1 (7 bases). Trimming left V 4 bases short and J 3 bases short, with 14 bases between. The germline V gene has CDR1 SGHDT and CDR2 YYEEEE. The CDR3 has 14 amino acids. In nucleotides, the CDR3 is TGTGCCAGCAGCGGAGGGACAGAATTCTACGAGCAGTACTTC. It encodes CASSGGTEFYEQYF.

This chain connects TRBV21-1 to TRBJ2-7; the table calls TRBD1, which could not be checked here. TRBV21-1 corresponds to a pseudogene. The CDR3 covers 15 residues. The CDR3 DNA sequence: TGTGCCAGCAGCAAGGGGACAGGGATCTCCTACGAGCAGTACTTC. Protein: CASSKGTGISYEQYF.

CDR3 nucleotide sequence: TGTGCCAGCAGCCCAATGGCGGGGGTTAAAGGCGAGCAGTTCTTC. Encoded protein: CASSPMAGVKGEQFF. This chain uses TRBV13 with TRBJ2-1; 7 nucleotides agree with TRBD2. CDR3 length equals 15 residues. The ends lost 5 bases at V and 10 bases at J; junction bases unmatched: 14. Germline CDR1 and CDR2: PRHDT and FYEKMQ (reference sequence).

The chain combines TRBV25-1 with TRBJ2-2, with a weak D call TRBD2 (5 bases). This CDR3 comprises 16 residues. The V gene lost 5 bases and the J gene lost 5 bases, with 18 bases spanning the gap. Germline V gene sequence: CDR1 MGHDK, CDR2 SYGVNS. DNA of the CDR3: TGTGCCAGCAGTAGTGAAGGGCGGGTTGGAACCGGGGAGCTGTTTTTT. The encoded protein is CASSSEGRVGTGELFF.

The rearrangement links TRBV5-1 to TRBJ2-3, with 9 bases identical to TRBD1. This CDR3 has 16 amino acids. V shed 3 bases and J 4 bases; nucleotides not matched to a gene: 9. The germline V gene encodes CDR1 SGHRS and CDR2 YFSETQ. The CDR3 loop reads CASSSARTGEADTQYF. CDR3 coding DNA: TGCGCCAGCAGCTCGGCAAGGACAGGGGAAGCAGATACGCAGTATTTT.

The rearrangement uses TRBV27 and TRBJ1-2, with D possibly TRBD1 on 5 matching bases. The germline V gene encodes CDR1 MNHEY and CDR2 SMNVEV (reference sequence). The V and J ends lost 7 bases and 5 bases respectively, with 14 bases between them. The CDR3 has 13 residues. The CDR3 nucleotides read TGTGCCAGCAAAAACCGGGACTGGTATGGCTACACCTTC. Residues: CASKNRDWYGYTF.

The rearrangement links TRBV28 to TRBJ2-7; D gene ambiguous. Germline CDR1 reads MDHEN; CDR2 reads SYDVKM. V gave up 4 bases and J gave up 2 bases, with 15 bases separating them. The CDR3 is 15 residues long. The CDR3 nucleotides read TGTGCCAGCAGTTCTCCGGGTCTGGCCACCTACGAGCAGTACTTC. It encodes CASSSPGLATYEQYF.

The chain has TRBV30 and TRBJ1-1, with a possible D match to TRBD1 (6 bases). Trimming cost V 5 bases and J 0 bases, with 22 bases left between them. Germline CDR1 GTSNPN, CDR2 SVGIG (reference sequence). The CDR3 runs to 17 residues. The DNA of the CDR3 is TGTGCCTGGGCTCGGCGGACAGACCATTTCATGAACACTGAAGCTTTCTTT. Translated: CAWARRTDHFMNTEAFF.

The chain is built from TRBV7-3 and TRBJ1-1, with 7 bases aligning to TRBD1. The germline V gene has CDR1 SGHTA and CDR2 FQGTGA. The CDR3 contains 15 residues. V was pared by 5 bases and J by 2 bases, with 8 bases of the junction left unmatched. Here the CDR3 reads CASSPLTGLNTEAFF. CDR3 nucleotides: TGTGCCAGCAGCCCCCTGACAGGGTTAAACACTGAAGCTTTCTTT.

In its sample, this clone was seen once. The chain is built from TRBV6-1 and TRBJ1-3; maybe TRBD1 (6 bases). Trimming stripped 5 bases from V and 0 bases from J, with 11 bases between. Germline assignment: CDR1 MNHNS and CDR2 SASEGT. The CDR3 sequence is 15 residues long. The CDR3 reads CASSSVDSSGNTIYF. CDR3 nucleotides: TGTGCCAGCAGTTCCGTGGACAGCTCTGGAAACACCATATATTTT.

The V call is TRBV11-2, the J call TRBJ2-3, with TRBD2 matching over 9 bases. The CDR3 runs to 16 residues. CDR1 SGHAT and CDR2 FQNNGV come from the germline V gene. V trimming: 5 bases; J trimming: 5 bases; junction bases outside the gene matches: 11. The CDR3 DNA follows: TGTGCCAGCAGCGTGATAGCGGGAGCGGAGTTAGATACGCAGTATTTT. Translation gives CASSVIAGAELDTQYF.

The chain combines TRBV2 with TRBJ1-5; D is perhaps TRBD1 (6 bases). The CDR3 covers 13 residues. V lost 5 bases, J lost 12 bases, and 17 bases lay in between. Germline V CDR1 and CDR2: SNHLY, FYNNEI. This chain's CDR3 is CASSSARTDVQHF. CDR3 DNA: TGTGCCAGCAGTTCCGCAAGGACAGATGTCCAGCATTTT.

The V and J genes are TRBV6-1 and TRBJ2-3, with 7 bases identical to TRBD1. Germline assignment: CDR1 MNHNS and CDR2 SASEGT. The CDR3 consists of 19 residues. J gave up 8 bases and V 2 bases, and 22 bases lay outside the gene matches. The chain's CDR3 is CASSEIGGFEGASIPTQYF. The DNA for the CDR3 is TGTGCCAGCAGTGAAATCGGTGGTTTTGAGGGGGCCTCCATTCCTACGCAGTATTTT.

This chain joins TRBV10-3 and TRBJ2-1; 9 bases agree with TRBD1. From germline, CDR1 is ENHRY and CDR2 SYGVKD. CDR3 size: 15 residues. The junction had 12 bases not matched to a gene; V was cut back by 6 bases and J by 9 bases. CDR3 loop: CAIREDRGRGGEQFF. The DNA for the CDR3 is TGTGCCATCAGGGAGGACAGGGGCCGCGGGGGTGAGCAGTTCTTC.

This clone showed up just once. The V gene is TRBV29-1, the J gene TRBJ1-2, with 8 bases fitting TRBD1. The CDR3 length is 12 residues. Germline CDR1 SQVTM, CDR2 ANQGSEA. J gave up 7 bases and V 3 bases, and 4 bases lay outside the gene matches. CDR3 region: CSVDGQGAGYTF. The DNA of the CDR3 is TGCAGCGTTGATGGACAGGGAGCTGGCTACACCTTC. Variable domain in full (rest from reference TRBV29-1 and TRBJ1-2): SAVISQKPSRDICQRGTSLTIQCQVDSQVTMMFWYRQQPGQSLTLIATANQGSEATYESGFVIDKFPISRPNLTFSTLTVSNMSPEDSSIYLCSVDGQGAGYTFGSGTRLTVV.

The chain carries TRBV7-8 and TRBJ1-6; D remains ambiguous. Trimming removed 5 bases at V and 9 bases at J, with 17 bases between. The length of the CDR3 is 15 residues. CDR1 is SGHVS and CDR2 is FQNEAQ in the germline V gene. The CDR3 loop reads CASSDSGRKGSPLHF. The CDR3 DNA reads TGTGCCAGCAGCGACTCCGGGAGGAAGGGTTCACCCCTCCACTTT.

For the CDR3, the DNA is TGTGCCAGTAGTATGGGGCGGAATAGCAATCAGCCCCAGCATTTT. This translates into CASSMGRNSNQPQHF. V usage is TRBV19 and J usage is TRBJ1-5; D may be TRBD1 (5 bases). CDR3 length: 15 residues. The germline gives CDR1 LNHDA, CDR2 SQIVND (reference sequence). Trimming stripped 3 bases from V and 0 bases from J, with 9 bases between.

The V call is TRBV19, the J call TRBJ1-2, with TRBD1 matching over 8 bases. CDR1 and CDR2 (germline): LNHDA, SQIVND (reference sequence). This CDR3 is 15 amino acids long. After removal of 0 bases from V and 4 bases from J, the junction contained 4 bases not matched to a gene. The CDR3 DNA is TGTGCCAGTAGTATAGATGGTGACAGGGGCTATGGCTACACCTTC. Translated, it gives CASSIDGDRGYGYTF.

This clone has only one observation. The chain couples TRBV5-4 to TRBJ2-6, with no clear D. The CDR3 has 15 amino acids. The germline CDR1 and CDR2 sequences are SGHNT and YYREEE (reference sequence). Trimming left V 3 bases short and J 4 bases short, with 11 bases between. The DNA of the CDR3 is TGTGCCAGCAGCTCAACACCTCACGGGGCCAACGTCCTGACTTTC. It encodes CASSSTPHGANVLTF.

J is TRBJ2-1 and V is TRBV14, with 9 bases fitting TRBD1. The ends lost 6 bases at V and 7 bases at J; junction bases unmatched: 10. The CDR3 sequence is 15 residues long. Germline V gene sequence: CDR1 SGHDN, CDR2 FVKESK. In nucleotides, the CDR3 is TGTGCCAGCAGGCAAACAGGGGGCATATGGAATGAGCAGTTCTTC. Its protein product is CASRQTGGIWNEQFF.

The rearrangement links TRBV9 to TRBJ2-5, with 8 positions matching TRBD1. Near its end, the DNA agrees better with TRBJ2-7, so the J call may be wrong. The germline gives CDR1 SGDLS, CDR2 YYNGEE. This CDR3 region has 16 residues. The CDR3 region is CASSTVDRDGSYEQYF. Here the CDR3 DNA reads TGTGCCAGCAGCACTGTGGACAGGGACGGGTCCTACGAGCAGTACTTC.

This clone was seen once. This chain links TRBV5-1 with TRBJ1-1; perhaps TRBD1 as D (6 bases). V was trimmed by 2 bases and J by 0 bases, leaving 17 bases between them. The CDR3 has 17 residues. Per germline, CDR1 SGHRS and CDR2 YFSETQ. CDR3 coding DNA: TGCGCCAGCAGCTTTACGGGGCAAGGGGACATGAACACTGAAGCTTTCTTT. Translation: CASSFTGQGDMNTEAFF.

The rearrangement links TRBV27 to TRBJ1-3, with D possibly TRBD1 on 5 matching bases. The CDR3 sequence is 13 residues long. Germline CDR1 is MNHEY and CDR2 is SMNVEV (reference sequence). Trimming removed 5 bases at V and 2 bases at J, with 7 bases between. Written as DNA, the CDR3 is TGTGCCAGCAGTCTGGACACTGGAAACACCATATATTTT. Translated, it gives CASSLDTGNTIYF.

The chain employs TRBV11-2 and TRBJ1-5; the D gene is possibly TRBD1 (5 bases). The CDR3 has 13 amino acids. Germline CDR1 is SGHAT and CDR2 is FQNNGV. V lost 3 bases to trimming and J lost 5 bases, with 8 bases between them. The DNA of the CDR3 is TGTGCCAGCAGCTTCGGGGGGGATCAGCCCCAGCATTTT. It translates to CASSFGGDQPQHF.